Below are 27 T cell receptor beta chains sequenced from a single sample in a study of T-cell memory formation after mild COVID-19. TCRdb itself ran the 5' RACE reads through MiXCR, one entry per CDR3 protein. The table shows some 300,000 distinct CDR3 sequences, with 20% to 25% occurring only once. Sequencing used PBMCs or a T cell subset sorted from them (not recorded which). Receptors originate from a young man who had mild COVID-19 (a few samples of this study predate the infection). Cell type and time point are not known.

The rearrangement links TRBV9 to TRBJ1-6; D is uncertain. The germline V and J ends were trimmed by 0 bases and 10 bases, with 11 bases remaining between them. The CDR3 has 14 amino acids. CDR1 is SGDLS, CDR2 YYNGEE, per germline. CDR3 in DNA: TGTGCCAGCAGCGTAGGGTCCGGGGTCTCACCCCTCCACTTT. Translation: CASSVGSGVSPLHF.

This clonotype showed up just a few times. V gene TRBV20-1 combines with J gene TRBJ2-1, with D possibly matching TRBD2 (5 bases). This CDR3 spans 10 amino acids. Germline-derived CDR1 and CDR2 are DFQATT and SNEGSKA (reference sequence). V lost 6 bases, J lost 9 bases, and 9 bases lay in between. The CDR3 is CSALRGEQFF. Written as DNA, the CDR3 is TGCAGTGCCCTCCGGGGTGAGCAGTTCTTC.

The chain carries TRBV12-3 or TRBV12-4 and TRBJ1-1, with D possibly matching TRBD1 (5 bases). The CDR3 covers 14 residues. The V end lost 4 bases, the J end lost 3 bases, and 12 bases lay between the germline ends. CDR3 sequence (DNA): TGTGCCAGCAGTTACGCAGGGCGGGACACTGAAGCTTTCTTT. Its translation is CASSYAGRDTEAFF.

This clonotype was observed a few times. This chain uses TRBV4-1 with TRBJ2-2; TRBD1 might be the D (5 bases). The germline V gene has CDR1 MGHRA and CDR2 YSYEKL. With 4 bases removed from V and 5 bases from J, the gap between germline ends came to 14 bases. The CDR3 has 15 residues. This CDR3 reads CASSPKGAGTGELFF. Written as DNA, the CDR3 is TGCGCCAGCAGCCCTAAAGGGGCCGGGACCGGGGAGCTGTTTTTT.

The chain joins TRBV12-3 or TRBV12-4 to TRBJ2-5; 7 nucleotides agree with TRBD2. V was pared by 3 bases and J by 4 bases, with 5 bases of the junction left unmatched. This CDR3 has 14 amino acids. CDR3 nucleotides: TGTGCCAGCAGTTTCACGGGGGGAATAGAGACCCAGTACTTC. Its translation is CASSFTGGIETQYF.

The V and J genes are TRBV7-2 and TRBJ1-1; D gene unclear. The CDR3 covers 12 residues. Germline V lookup: CDR1 SGHTA, CDR2 FQGNSA. With 8 bases removed from V and 4 bases from J, the gap between germline ends came to 11 bases. The CDR3 spells CASGSWSTEAFF. The CDR3, as DNA: TGTGCCAGCGGCTCGTGGAGCACTGAAGCTTTCTTT.

The CDR3 coding sequence is TGCAGTGCCATTCCGGGGGGCAGGTTGGAGACCCAGTACTTC. This translates into CSAIPGGRLETQYF. The V and J genes are TRBV20-1 and TRBJ2-5, with D perhaps TRBD2 (7 bases). V lost 6 bases and J lost 5, with 19 bases in between. There are 14 residues in the CDR3. Germline V gene lookup returns CDR1 DFQATT and CDR2 SNEGSKA (reference sequence).

This clonotype was observed a handful of times. The chain links TRBV6-2 or TRBV6-3 to TRBJ2-5, with D tentatively TRBD2 (5 bases). V shed 7 bases and J shed 2 bases, with 14 bases lying between them. Germline V lookup: CDR1 MNHEY, CDR2 SVGEGT. The CDR3 covers 14 residues. In DNA, the CDR3 is TGTGCCAGCACCCAGAGGGCTGTACAAGAGACCCAGTACTTC. Encoded protein: CASTQRAVQETQYF.

The gene calls are TRBV20-1 and TRBJ2-5; perhaps TRBD1 as D (6 bases). Between the trimmed V and J ends, which lost 6 bases and 3 bases, there was a span of 17 bases. CDR3 length equals 14 residues. Germline V gene sequence: CDR1 DFQATT, CDR2 SNEGSKA (reference sequence). CDR3 residues: CSAPRTVGEETQYF. DNA for the CDR3: TGCAGTGCCCCGCGGACAGTGGGGGAAGAGACCCAGTACTTC.

The chain uses TRBV20-1 and TRBJ2-5, with 7 nucleotides matching TRBD1. The germline V gene has CDR1 DFQATT and CDR2 SNEGSKA (reference sequence). This CDR3 has 13 amino acids. Trimming took 5 bases from V and 4 from J; bases not matched to a gene: 7. The CDR3 nucleotides are TGCAGTGCTCTCGACAGGGTCATAGAGACCCAGTACTTC. Amino acid sequence: CSALDRVIETQYF.

The V call is TRBV18, the J call TRBJ2-1, with TRBD2 matching 15 bases. Germline CDR1 KGHSH, CDR2 LQKENI. J was trimmed by 8 bases and V by 5 bases; bases with no gene match: 7. CDR3 size: 16 residues. CDR3 residues: CASSAGLAGGLYEQFF. The CDR3 DNA reads TGTGCCAGCTCAGCCGGACTAGCGGGGGGGCTTTATGAGCAGTTCTTC.

There are a few counts of this clonotype. This chain joins TRBV6-2 or TRBV6-3 and TRBJ2-7; 9 bases agree with TRBD1. Germline CDR1 MNHEY, CDR2 SVGEGT. The V gene end was trimmed by 6 bases and the J gene end by 4 bases; junction bases not matched to a gene: 10. This CDR3 has 15 residues. The CDR3 loop is CASRSWDRVWYEQYF. For the CDR3, the DNA is TGTGCCAGCAGATCCTGGGACAGGGTTTGGTACGAGCAGTACTTC.

In nucleotides, the CDR3 is TGCGCCAGCAGCCGTATTGGGGGACAGGGGAACAATGAGCAGTTCTTC. Protein sequence: CASSRIGGQGNNEQFF. The V gene is TRBV4-1, the J gene TRBJ2-1, with 10 bases identical to TRBD1. The CDR3 loop spans 16 amino acids. Germline CDR1 MGHRA, CDR2 YSYEKL. J lost 5 bases, V lost 4 bases, and 8 bases had no gene match.

This clonotype was seen more than once but under ten times. V and J are TRBV12-3 or TRBV12-4 and TRBJ2-3; D unclear. V was trimmed by 6 bases and J by 6 bases, leaving 10 bases between them. The CDR3 runs to 12 residues. The CDR3 DNA is TGTGCCAGCAGGGACCTGTACGATACGCAGTATTTT. Residues: CASRDLYDTQYF.

This rearrangement joins TRBV2 to TRBJ2-1; 9 bases line up with TRBD2. V gave up 7 bases and J gave up 0 bases; unmatched junction bases: 10. The CDR3 spans 17 residues. Germline V lookup: CDR1 SNHLY, CDR2 FYNNEI. The CDR3, as DNA: TGTGCCAGCATCCTTCCGGGACTAGCCAGCTCCTACAATGAGCAGTTCTTC. It specifies CASILPGLASSYNEQFF.

The chain is built from TRBV4-3 and TRBJ2-7; no firm D call. Germline V gene sequence: CDR1 LGHNA, CDR2 YSLEER. With 2 bases removed from V and 3 bases from J, the gap between germline ends came to 17 bases. The CDR3 totals 16 residues. CDR3 protein: CASSQFLISPSYEQYF. The CDR3 bases are TGCGCCAGCAGCCAATTCTTAATTAGTCCCAGCTACGAGCAGTACTTC.

The chain has TRBV11-2 and TRBJ2-2; the D gene is possibly TRBD2 (6 bases). The V end was cut by 5 bases, the J end by 7 bases, with 11 bases between. From germline, CDR1 is SGHAT and CDR2 FQNNGV. This CDR3 comprises 13 residues. Here the CDR3 DNA reads TGTGCCAGCAGCCAAACGGGGGTCGGGGAGCTGTTTTTT. This translates into CASSQTGVGELFF. Drawing the rest from reference TRBV11-2 and TRBJ2-2, the complete variable domain is EAGVAQSPRYKIIEKRQSVAFWCNPISGHATLYWYQQILGQGPKLLIQFQNNGVVDDSQLPKDRFSAERLKGVDSTLKIQPAKLEDSAVYLCASSQTGVGELFFGEGSRLTVL.

This clonotype was picked up a small number of times. The chain has TRBV7-9 and TRBJ1-6; D not certain. Germline CDR1 reads SEHNR; CDR2 reads FQNEAQ (reference sequence). V was shortened by 5 bases and J by 8 bases, with 10 bases between the two germline ends. The CDR3 has 13 residues. The CDR3 DNA follows: TGTGCCAGCAGCCTAGACGGAGATTCACCCCTCCACTTT. This codes for CASSLDGDSPLHF.

The chain links TRBV18 to TRBJ1-1; TRBD1 might be the D (5 bases). CDR1 KGHSH and CDR2 LQKENI come from the germline V gene. This CDR3 spans 14 amino acids. V was cut by 6 bases and J by 0 bases, with 11 bases left in between. CDR3 DNA: TGTGCCAGCTCCACCACGGGGCTGAACACTGAAGCTTTCTTT. Translated: CASSTTGLNTEAFF.

The gene calls are TRBV5-6 and TRBJ1-1; TRBD1 matches 9 bases. Germline lookup yields CDR1 SGHDT and CDR2 YYEEEE. V lost 7 bases to trimming and J lost 0 bases; unmatched junction nucleotides: 4. This CDR3 is 14 amino acids long. The CDR3 coding sequence is TGTGCCAGCCTCCGACAGGGGGTGAACACTGAAGCTTTCTTT. Translated, it gives CASLRQGVNTEAFF.

The genes are TRBV4-3 and TRBJ2-5; TRBD2 aligns across 9 bases. V was pared by 0 bases and J by 5 bases, with 10 bases of the junction left unmatched. Germline values: CDR1 LGHNA, CDR2 YSLEER. The CDR3 is made up of 17 amino acids. DNA for the CDR3: TGCGCCAGCAGCCAAGATGGGGCGGCTAGCGGGGTCGAGACCCAGTACTTC. This translates into CASSQDGAASGVETQYF.

The chain carries TRBV3-1 and TRBJ2-1, with 8 bases fitting TRBD1. The CDR3 covers 15 residues. Looked up from germline, CDR1 is LGHDT and CDR2 is YNNKEL (reference sequence). Trimming removed 5 bases from V and 5 bases from J; junction bases left unmatched: 8. For the CDR3, the DNA is TGTGCCAGCAGCGATAGGACAGGGTTTGACAATGAGCAGTTCTTC. Encoded protein: CASSDRTGFDNEQFF.

This clonotype showed up many times. The chain couples TRBV5-1 to TRBJ2-5; 9 bases map to TRBD1. V lost 0 bases and J lost 4; bases outside the gene matches: 7. The CDR3 consists of 16 residues. Germline loops: CDR1 SGHRS, CDR2 YFSETQ. The CDR3 bases are TGCGCCAGCAGCTTGGGGGGAACAGGGGGCGGAGAGACCCAGTACTTC. It specifies CASSLGGTGGGETQYF.

This clonotype was seen a handful of times. The rearrangement links TRBV12-3 or TRBV12-4 to TRBJ1-5, with D maybe TRBD1 (6 bases). V dropped 6 bases and J dropped 3 bases, with 12 bases sitting between them. The length of the CDR3 is 14 residues. The CDR3 DNA reads as TGTGCCAGCAGCTATGGACAGAACAATCAGCCCCAGCATTTT. This gives the protein CASSYGQNNQPQHF.

The gene calls are TRBV5-6 and TRBJ1-1, with D unresolved. V was trimmed by 4 bases and J by 6 bases, leaving 16 bases between them. This CDR3 comprises 14 residues. Per germline, CDR1 SGHDT and CDR2 YYEEEE. The DNA for the CDR3 is TGTGCCAGCAGCACAAGGGAGGTTGCAGCTGAAGCTTTCTTT. This encodes CASSTREVAAEAFF. The entire variable domain, with the rest obtained from reference TRBV5-6 and TRBJ1-1, is as follows: DAGVTQSPTHLIKTRGQQVTLRCSPKSGHDTVSWYQQALGQGPQFIFQYYEEEERQRGNFPDRFSGHQFPNYSSELNVNALLLGDSALYLCASSTREVAAEAFFGQGTRLTVV.

This clonotype was counted between two and nine times. The rearrangement links TRBV12-3 or TRBV12-4 to TRBJ2-2; tentatively, D is TRBD2 (6 bases). The CDR3 consists of 13 residues. The V end lost 7 bases, the J end lost 5 bases, and 11 bases lay between the germline ends. The CDR3 nucleotides read TGTGCCAGCAATTGGGCGGGGACCGGGGAGCTGTTTTTT. As protein: CASNWAGTGELFF.

This clonotype was recorded a few times. The chain uses TRBV20-1 and TRBJ2-1; TRBD2 aligns across 9 bases. CDR3 length equals 16 residues. The germline V gene has CDR1 DFQATT and CDR2 SNEGSKA (reference sequence). Unmatched junction bases numbered 9, after V lost 6 bases and J lost 0 bases. The CDR3 sequence is CSARMAGGSSYNEQFF. The CDR3 DNA reads as TGCAGTGCCCGGATGGCGGGGGGGAGCTCCTACAATGAGCAGTTCTTC.